The sequence of this T cell receptor (beta chain) was determined in a study of blood T cell repertoires in COVID-19. In the study overall: From T cells, B-cell-depleted T cells, or PBMCs came the material, which was cDNA or gDNA.

In the authors' workflow: Estimates of nucleated cell counts were drawn from the amplification of reference gene primers. Assay: immunoSEQ multiplex PCR; the TCRdb copy retains only in-frame clones and omits some. The V and J calls and clone size come from that table; D and trimming were worked out from the DNA. Of 200,000 to 250,000 clones in the sample, 88% were seen once. Exposed participants came across a COVID-19 case within 2 weeks before study entry. CDR1 is SGHAT and CDR2 is FQNNGV in the germline V gene. Trimming cost V 0 bases and J 2 bases; bases outside gene matches: 7. CDR3 size: 18 residues.

The receptor was isolated from a woman aged 25 to 39 who had been exposed to COVID-19. The chain couples TRBV11-2 to TRBJ2-6; TRBD2 matches 7 bases. Source material: PBMCs or T cells enriched from blood (not recorded which). The chain's CDR3 is CASSLDMRGKAGANVLTF. As DNA, the CDR3 is TGTGCCAGCAGCTTAGATATGCGGGGGAAAGCTGGGGCCAACGTCCTGACTTTC.